The 22 T cell receptor beta chains below were found in one sample sequenced in a study of radiation and T cells in renal cell carcinoma. The repertoire was sequenced with immunoSEQ multiplex PCR; TCRdb's copy has only in-frame clones and lacks some. The data show about 150,000 clones, 87% seen once. Described time point: blood 2 weeks post-SBRT. Treatment denoted: 15 Gy SBRT to primary tumor, nephrectomy 4 weeks later. The sequenced sample was blood, obtained from a patient whose treatment included radiotherapy and nephrectomy. Receptors originate from a woman aged 45-65 years with renal cell carcinoma.

The V gene is TRBV12-5, the J gene TRBJ1-4, with D possibly being TRBD1 (6 bases). This CDR3 is built from 15 residues. Trimming pared 6 bases from V and 7 bases from J, leaving 18 bases between. Per the germline V gene, CDR1 is LGHNT and CDR2 is FRNRAP. The CDR3 loop is CASGPPWGAGEKLFF. In nucleotides, the CDR3 is TGTGCTAGTGGACCCCCGTGGGGGGCTGGTGAAAAACTGTTTTTT. The variable domain in full, completed from reference TRBV12-5 and TRBJ1-4, reads DARVTQTPRHKVTEMGQEVTMRCQPILGHNTVFWYRQTMMQGLELLAYFRNRAPLDDSGMPKDRFSAEMPDATLATLKIQPSEPRDSAVYFCASGPPWGAGEKLFFGSGTQLSVL.

The V call is TRBV7-9, the J call TRBJ2-7; a weak D match, TRBD2 (5 bases). V was cut by 2 bases and J by 1 base, with 15 bases left in between. The CDR3 sequence is 16 residues long. Germline V gene sequence: CDR1 SEHNR, CDR2 FQNEAQ (reference sequence). The CDR3 nucleotides read TGTGCCAGCAGCTTAAATGCTAGGACTCCATCCTACGAGCAGTACTTC. It yields the protein CASSLNARTPSYEQYF.

This chain uses TRBV7-2 with TRBJ1-5; perhaps TRBD1 as D (6 bases). The V end was cut by 5 bases, the J end by 2 bases, with 10 bases between. Germline assignment: CDR1 SGHTA and CDR2 FQGNSA. The CDR3 has 14 residues. The CDR3 nucleotides are TGTGCCAGCAGCCAAACAGGGCGCAATCAGCCCCAGCATTTT. Translation gives CASSQTGRNQPQHF. The full variable domain, rest sourced from reference TRBV7-2 and TRBJ1-5, is GAGVSQSPSNKVTEKGKDVELRCDPISGHTALYWYRQSLGQGLEFLIYFQGNSAPDKSGLPSDRFSAERTGGSVSTLTIQRTQQEDSAVYLCASSQTGRNQPQHFGDGTRLSIL.

The rearrangement links TRBV19 to TRBJ2-5, with 9 nucleotides matching TRBD1. Germline CDR1 reads LNHDA; CDR2 reads SQIVND (reference sequence). With 1 base clipped from V and 10 bases from J, the junction kept 10 bases outside the gene matches. The CDR3 consists of 15 residues. This CDR3 is CASSIVGTGIRIQYF. CDR3 coding DNA: TGTGCCAGTAGTATAGTCGGGACAGGGATTAGAATCCAGTACTTC. The complete variable domain, with remaining parts taken from reference TRBV19 and TRBJ2-5, reads DGGITQSPKYLFRKEGQNVTLSCEQNLNHDAMYWYRQDPGQGLRLIYYSQIVNDFQKGDIAEGYSVSREKKESFPLTVTSAQKNPTAFYLCASSIVGTGIRIQYFGPGTRLLVL.

The chain links TRBV29-1 to TRBJ2-3; 7 nucleotides line up with TRBD1. The CDR3 runs 13 residues. The V and J ends lost 7 bases and 4 bases, in that order; junction bases with no gene match: 8. Germline loops: CDR1 SQVTM, CDR2 ANQGSEA. Here the CDR3 reads CSASTGFPDTQYF. The CDR3 region has the DNA TGCAGCGCCTCGACAGGGTTCCCAGATACGCAGTATTTT.

CDR3 DNA: TGCGCCAGCAGTCCCTTGAGGTCAAACACCGGGGAGCTGTTTTTT. This encodes CASSPLRSNTGELFF. The chain links TRBV5-1 to TRBJ2-2; no clear D gene. Germline loops: CDR1 SGHRS, CDR2 YFSETQ. V shed 5 bases and J shed 2 bases, with 13 bases lying between them. There are 15 residues in the CDR3.

Written as DNA, the CDR3 is TGTGCCAGCCTGGTACAGGGTACCGTCTATGGCTACACCTTC. This sequence encodes CASLVQGTVYGYTF. The rearrangement uses TRBV6-6 and TRBJ1-2; D may be TRBD1 (6 bases). Trimming removed 8 bases from V and 4 bases from J, with 17 bases in between. Germline values: CDR1 MNHNY, CDR2 SVGAGI (reference sequence). The CDR3 extends over 14 amino acids.

This clone was detected only a few times. The J gene is TRBJ1-1, the V gene TRBV9; 7 bases map to TRBD1. The CDR3 runs 12 residues. After removal of 0 bases from V and 11 bases from J, the junction contained 4 bases not matched to a gene. Germline values: CDR1 SGDLS, CDR2 YYNGEE. CDR3 sequence: CASSVGRGAAFF. CDR3 sequence (DNA): TGTGCCAGCAGCGTAGGCAGGGGGGCGGCTTTCTTT. The full variable domain, completed using reference TRBV9 and TRBJ1-1, is DSGVTQTPKHLITATGQRVTLRCSPRSGDLSVYWYQQSLDQGLQFLIQYYNGEERAKGNILERFSAQQFPDLHSELNLSSLELGDSALYFCASSVGRGAAFFGQGTRLTVV.

This rearrangement joins TRBV5-1 to TRBJ2-7, with 8 bases identical to TRBD1. This CDR3 region has 15 residues. The germline gives CDR1 SGHRS, CDR2 YFSETQ. V dropped 2 bases and J dropped 2; count of bases not matched to a gene: 6. CDR3 DNA sequence: TGCGCCAGCAGCTTCGTGCGGACAGGGACCTACGAGCAGTACTTC. Translation gives CASSFVRTGTYEQYF. Using reference TRBV5-1 and TRBJ2-7 for the parts outside the CDR3, the full variable domain is KAGVTQTPRYLIKTRGQQVTLSCSPISGHRSVSWYQQTPGQGLQFLFEYFSETQRNKGNFPGRFSGRQFSNSRSEMNVSTLELGDSALYLCASSFVRTGTYEQYFGPGTRLTVT.

The chain is built from TRBV18 and TRBJ1-1, with D maybe TRBD1 (6 bases). The CDR3 covers 15 residues. Trimming took 2 bases from V and 6 from J, leaving 16 bases between them. CDR1 and CDR2 (germline): KGHSH, LQKENI. The CDR3 region has the DNA TGTGCCAGCTCACCAGGGACACAGCGAAGCTCTGAAGCTTTCTTT. Encoded protein: CASSPGTQRSSEAFF.

The chain combines TRBV18 with TRBJ2-5; D might be TRBD1 (6 bases). V was cut by 5 bases and J by 4 bases, with 23 bases left in between. The CDR3 has 17 amino acids. The germline gives CDR1 KGHSH, CDR2 LQKENI. CDR3 DNA sequence: TGTGCCAGCTCAGGGGATATGGAGGACAGCCTCCGAGAGACCCAGTACTTC. It specifies CASSGDMEDSLRETQYF.

This sequence joins TRBV2 and TRBJ1-2; 8 bases map to TRBD1. Per the germline V gene, CDR1 is SNHLY and CDR2 is FYNNEI. This CDR3 spans 13 amino acids. The V gene end was trimmed by 11 bases and the J gene end by 4 bases; junction bases not matched to a gene: 9. The CDR3 sequence is CAVSGQGSYGYTF. CDR3 bases: TGTGCCGTATCCGGACAGGGAAGCTATGGCTACACCTTC.

The chain carries TRBV9 and TRBJ1-5; no clear D gene. Trimming took off 4 bases at V and 1 base at J, with 9 bases between the two ends. CDR1 is SGDLS, CDR2 YYNGEE, per germline. CDR3 length equals 14 residues. CDR3 protein: CASSPLGSNQPQHF. In DNA form, the CDR3 reads TGTGCCAGCAGCCCGTTGGGGAGCAATCAGCCCCAGCATTTT.

The rearrangement joins TRBV15 to TRBJ2-2; 8 bases match TRBD1. With V trimmed by 4 bases and J by 4 bases, 14 bases remained unmatched. CDR3 length equals 18 residues. The germline V gene has CDR1 LNHNV and CDR2 YYDKDF (reference sequence). The CDR3 nucleotides are TGTGCCACCAGCACAGGCCTCAGGGGGCACGAAGGCACCGGGGAGCTGTTTTTT. Protein sequence: CATSTGLRGHEGTGELFF.

This clone was detected ten times or more. The rearrangement links TRBV4-3 to TRBJ1-1; D not certain. The CDR3 extends over 12 amino acids. Trimming took 1 base from V and 6 from J, leaving 6 bases between them. Per germline, CDR1 LGHNA and CDR2 YSLEER. The CDR3 DNA sequence: TGCGCCAGCAGCCAAGGTGTCGCTGAAGCTTTCTTT. This sequence encodes CASSQGVAEAFF.

On this clone itself: At one end, the junction sequence differs from germline, possibly due to a read error. This chain connects TRBV7-7 to TRBJ2-5; TRBD2 agrees at 9 bases. There are 17 residues in the CDR3. Germline V gene data show CDR1 as SSHAT and CDR2 as FNYEAQ (reference sequence). DNA of the CDR3: TGTGCTAGCAGCGTTAGCGGGGGACTGTACCCCGGGGAGACCCAGTACTTC. This codes for CASSVSGGLYPGETQYF.

The chain couples TRBV7-6 to TRBJ1-1; D is perhaps TRBD1 (6 bases). The CDR3 loop spans 14 amino acids. From germline, CDR1 is SGHVS and CDR2 FNYEAQ. Deletions cut 3 bases from V and 10 bases from J, with 18 bases between. The CDR3 sequence is CASSLPGAGRVAFF. As DNA, the CDR3 is TGTGCCAGCAGCTTGCCGGGGGCGGGGCGGGTAGCTTTCTTT.

The J gene is TRBJ2-3, the V gene TRBV6-1; the match to TRBD1 covers 7 bases. Germline assignment: CDR1 MNHNS and CDR2 SASEGT. J gave up 2 bases and V 8 bases, and 7 bases lay outside the gene matches. The CDR3 has 14 residues. CDR3 amino acids: CASRQGWDTDTQYF. CDR3 DNA: TGTGCCAGCCGACAGGGATGGGACACAGATACGCAGTATTTT.

The V call is TRBV19, the J call TRBJ2-4; 9 positions agree with TRBD2. This CDR3 is 16 amino acids long. Germline trimming cut 7 bases from V and 1 base from J; bases unmatched to any gene: 8. The germline V gene has CDR1 LNHDA and CDR2 SQIVND (reference sequence). The CDR3 loop reads CASNEAGGWAKNIQYF. Written as DNA, the CDR3 is TGTGCCAGTAATGAAGCGGGGGGATGGGCCAAAAACATTCAGTACTTC.

The rearrangement joins TRBV2 to TRBJ2-1; D not certain. The CDR3 contains 11 residues. Germline V lookup: CDR1 SNHLY, CDR2 FYNNEI. Trimming left V 4 bases short and J 8 bases short, with 6 bases between. CDR3 in amino acids: CASSGSHEQFF. CDR3 coding DNA: TGTGCCAGCAGTGGTAGCCATGAGCAGTTCTTC.

The chain employs TRBV5-6 and TRBJ2-6, with D unclear. The V gene lost 9 bases and the J gene lost 0 bases, with 7 bases spanning the gap. Germline V gene sequence: CDR1 SGHDT, CDR2 YYEEEE. This CDR3 spans 13 amino acids. In nucleotides, the CDR3 is TGTGCCACCCTCACCTCTGGGGCCAACGTCCTGACTTTC. Its protein product is CATLTSGANVLTF.

The chain couples TRBV7-8 to TRBJ2-3; TRBD1 is a possible D gene (5 bases). The V end was cut by 3 bases, the J end by 4 bases, with 11 bases between. CDR1 and CDR2 (germline): SGHVS, FQNEAQ. CDR3 size: 14 residues. Here the CDR3 reads CASSFDGASDTQYF. The CDR3 nucleotides are TGTGCCAGCAGCTTCGATGGGGCTTCAGATACGCAGTATTTT.